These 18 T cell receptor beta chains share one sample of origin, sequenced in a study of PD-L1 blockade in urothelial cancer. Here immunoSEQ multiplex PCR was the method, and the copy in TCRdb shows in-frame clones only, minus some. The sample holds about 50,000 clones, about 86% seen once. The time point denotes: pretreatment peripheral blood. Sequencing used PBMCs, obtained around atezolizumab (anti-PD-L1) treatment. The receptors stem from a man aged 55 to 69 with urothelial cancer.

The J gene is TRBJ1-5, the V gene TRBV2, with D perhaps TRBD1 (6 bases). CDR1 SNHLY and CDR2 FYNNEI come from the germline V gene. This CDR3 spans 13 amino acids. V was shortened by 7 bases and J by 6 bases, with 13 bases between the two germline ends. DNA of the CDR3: TGTGCCAGCACCGTCAGAGGGGGTCAGCCCCAGCATTTT. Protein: CASTVRGGQPQHF.

The CDR3 nucleotides read TGTGCCAGTAGTACCCAGGGGGCCGGGCGTAACATTCAGTACTTC. Translation gives CASSTQGAGRNIQYF. The V and J genes are TRBV19 and TRBJ2-4, with 8 bases fitting TRBD1. CDR3 length: 15 amino acids. Germline V lookup: CDR1 LNHDA, CDR2 SQIVND (reference sequence). Trimming removed 4 bases from V and 7 bases from J; junction bases left unmatched: 9.

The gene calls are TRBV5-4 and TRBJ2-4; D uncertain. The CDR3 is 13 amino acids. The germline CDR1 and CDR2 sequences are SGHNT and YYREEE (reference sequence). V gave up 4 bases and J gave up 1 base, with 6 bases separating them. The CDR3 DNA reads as TGTGCCAGCAGCGGAGACGCCAAAAACATTCAGTACTTC. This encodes CASSGDAKNIQYF.

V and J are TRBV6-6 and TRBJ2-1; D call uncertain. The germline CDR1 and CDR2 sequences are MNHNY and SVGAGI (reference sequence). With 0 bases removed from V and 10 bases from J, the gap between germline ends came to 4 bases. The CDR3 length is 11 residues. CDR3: CASSYSLEQFF. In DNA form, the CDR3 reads TGTGCCAGCAGTTACTCCCTGGAGCAGTTCTTC.

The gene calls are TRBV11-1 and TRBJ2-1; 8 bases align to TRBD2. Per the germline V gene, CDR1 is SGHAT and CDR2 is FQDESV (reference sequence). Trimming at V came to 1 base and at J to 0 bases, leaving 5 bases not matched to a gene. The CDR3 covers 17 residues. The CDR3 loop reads CASSLVAGRSSYNEQFF. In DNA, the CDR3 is TGTGCCAGCAGCTTAGTAGCGGGAAGAAGCTCCTACAATGAGCAGTTCTTC. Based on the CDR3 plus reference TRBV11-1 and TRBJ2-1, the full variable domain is EAEVAQSPRYKITEKSQAVAFWCDPISGHATLYWYRQILGQGPELLVQFQDESVVDDSQLPKDRFSAERLKGVDSTLKIQPAELGDSAMYLCASSLVAGRSSYNEQFFGPGTRLTVL.

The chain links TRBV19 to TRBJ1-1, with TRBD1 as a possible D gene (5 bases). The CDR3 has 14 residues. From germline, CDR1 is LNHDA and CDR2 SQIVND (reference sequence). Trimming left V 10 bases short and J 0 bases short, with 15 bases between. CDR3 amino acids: CATATGGMNTEAFF. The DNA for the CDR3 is TGTGCCACCGCCACGGGGGGGATGAACACTGAAGCTTTCTTT.

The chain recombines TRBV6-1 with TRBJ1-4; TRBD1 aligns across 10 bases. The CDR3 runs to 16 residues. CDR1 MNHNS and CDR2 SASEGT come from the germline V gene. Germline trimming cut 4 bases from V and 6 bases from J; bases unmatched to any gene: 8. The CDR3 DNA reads TGTGCCAGCAGTGGCGTCCGGGACAGGGGACATGAAAAACTGTTTTTT. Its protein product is CASSGVRDRGHEKLFF.

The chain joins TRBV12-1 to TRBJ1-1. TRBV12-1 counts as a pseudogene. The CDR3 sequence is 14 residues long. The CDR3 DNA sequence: TGTGCCAGCAGCTCCCGTGCGGGCGAGACTGAAGCTTTCTTT. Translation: CASSSRAGETEAFF.

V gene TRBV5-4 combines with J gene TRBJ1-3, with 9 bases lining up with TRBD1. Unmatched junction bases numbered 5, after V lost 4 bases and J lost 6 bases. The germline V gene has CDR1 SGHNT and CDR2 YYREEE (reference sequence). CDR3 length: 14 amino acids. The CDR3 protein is CASSPGQGANTIYF. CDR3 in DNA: TGTGCCAGCAGCCCGGGACAGGGAGCAAACACCATATATTTT.

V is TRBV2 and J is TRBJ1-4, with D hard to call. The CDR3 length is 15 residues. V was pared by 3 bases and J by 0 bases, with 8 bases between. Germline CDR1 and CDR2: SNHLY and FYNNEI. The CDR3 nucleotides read TGTGCCAGCAGTGATCCGGCGGCAACTAATGAAAAACTGTTTTTT. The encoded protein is CASSDPAATNEKLFF.

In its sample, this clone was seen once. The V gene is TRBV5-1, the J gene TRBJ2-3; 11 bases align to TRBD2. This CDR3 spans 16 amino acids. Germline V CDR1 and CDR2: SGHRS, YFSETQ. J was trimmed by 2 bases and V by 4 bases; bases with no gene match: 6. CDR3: CASSLGLAASTDTQYF. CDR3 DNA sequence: TGCGCCAGCAGCCTGGGACTAGCGGCATCCACAGATACGCAGTATTTT.

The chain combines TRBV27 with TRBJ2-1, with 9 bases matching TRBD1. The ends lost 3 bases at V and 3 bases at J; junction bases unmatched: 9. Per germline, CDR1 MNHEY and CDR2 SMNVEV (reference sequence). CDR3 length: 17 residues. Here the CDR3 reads CASSFLTGTGSYNEQFF. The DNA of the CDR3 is TGTGCCAGCAGTTTCTTGACCGGGACAGGGAGCTACAATGAGCAGTTCTTC.

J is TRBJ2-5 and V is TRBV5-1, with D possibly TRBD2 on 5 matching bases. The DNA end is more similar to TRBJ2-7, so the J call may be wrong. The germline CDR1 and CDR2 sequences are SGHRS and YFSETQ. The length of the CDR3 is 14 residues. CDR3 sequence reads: CASSSLAASYEQYF. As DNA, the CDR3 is TGCGCCAGCAGCTCCCTAGCAGCATCCTACGAGCAGTACTTC.

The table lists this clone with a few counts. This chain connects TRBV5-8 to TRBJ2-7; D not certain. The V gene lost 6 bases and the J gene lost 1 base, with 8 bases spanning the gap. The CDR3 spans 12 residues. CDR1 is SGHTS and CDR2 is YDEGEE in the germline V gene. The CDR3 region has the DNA TGTGCCAGCATTGGCTCTTCCTACGAGCAGTACTTC. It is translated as CASIGSSYEQYF.

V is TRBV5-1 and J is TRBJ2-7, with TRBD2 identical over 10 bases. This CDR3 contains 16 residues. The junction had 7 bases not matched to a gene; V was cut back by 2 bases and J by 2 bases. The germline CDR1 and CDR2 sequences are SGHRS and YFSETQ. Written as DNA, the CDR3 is TGCGCCAGCAGCTTCCTAGCGGGGGAGAAGACCTACGAGCAGTACTTC. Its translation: CASSFLAGEKTYEQYF.

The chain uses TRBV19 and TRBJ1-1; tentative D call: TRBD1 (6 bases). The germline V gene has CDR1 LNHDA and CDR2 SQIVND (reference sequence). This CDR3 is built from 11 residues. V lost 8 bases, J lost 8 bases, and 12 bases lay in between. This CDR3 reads CASGWTAEAFF. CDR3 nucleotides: TGTGCCAGTGGATGGACAGCCGAAGCTTTCTTT. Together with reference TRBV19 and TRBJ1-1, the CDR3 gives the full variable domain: DGGITQSPKYLFRKEGQNVTLSCEQNLNHDAMYWYRQDPGQGLRLIYYSQIVNDFQKGDIAEGYSVSREKKESFPLTVTSAQKNPTAFYLCASGWTAEAFFGQGTRLTVV.

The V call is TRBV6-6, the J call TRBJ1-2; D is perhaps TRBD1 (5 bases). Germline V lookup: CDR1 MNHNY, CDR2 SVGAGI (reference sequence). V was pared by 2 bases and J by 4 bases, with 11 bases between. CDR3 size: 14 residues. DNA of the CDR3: TGTGCCAGCAGTTACGCAGGACACGGCTATGGCTACACCTTC. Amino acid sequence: CASSYAGHGYGYTF.

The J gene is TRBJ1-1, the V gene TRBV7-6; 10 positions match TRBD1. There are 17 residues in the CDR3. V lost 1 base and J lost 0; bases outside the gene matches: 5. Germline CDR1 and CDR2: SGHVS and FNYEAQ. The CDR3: CASSLVPDRGMNTEAFF. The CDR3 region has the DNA TGTGCCAGCAGCTTAGTTCCGGACAGGGGGATGAACACTGAAGCTTTCTTT.